These 4 T cell receptor beta chains originate from one sample sequenced in a study of cytomegalovirus exposure and HLA in healthy donors. Amplification used 60 Vbeta primers and 13 Jbeta primers. TCRdb keeps only in-frame clones here, not all; method: immunoSEQ multiplex PCR. The sample includes about 63,000 clones, approximately 76% of them seen just once. Sequencing was carried out using PBMCs. These receptors originate from a man aged 50 or older in good health and CMV-seronegative.

CDR3 loop: CASSYSRLAGVKGQYF. The CDR3 nucleotides are TGTGCCAGCAGTTACTCGAGGCTAGCGGGGGTCAAGGGGCAGTATTTT. This chain uses TRBV6-5 with TRBJ2-3; 10 bases fit TRBD2. V dropped 0 bases and J dropped 11; count of bases not matched to a gene: 11. The CDR3 sequence is 16 residues long. Germline CDR1 and CDR2: MNHEY and SVGAGI.

The V call is TRBV7-9, the J call TRBJ1-1, with 7 bases lining up with TRBD1. CDR3 length: 13 amino acids. Per germline, CDR1 SEHNR and CDR2 FQNEAQ (reference sequence). After removal of 7 bases from V and 1 base from J, the junction contained 3 bases not matched to a gene. As DNA, the CDR3 is TGTGCCAGCACGGGACAGAAGAACACTGAAGCTTTCTTT. Its translation: CASTGQKNTEAFF.

The genes are TRBV29-1 and TRBJ2-7, with D tentatively TRBD2 (6 bases). V lost 4 bases and J 1 base, leaving 11 bases between the germline ends. The CDR3 covers 13 residues. Germline assignment: CDR1 SQVTM and CDR2 ANQGSEA. For the CDR3, the DNA is TGCAGCGTTGCGGAGGGCCCATCCTACGAGCAGTACTTC. This sequence encodes CSVAEGPSYEQYF.

This chain connects TRBV27 to TRBJ2-7; weak D call: TRBD1 (5 bases). The CDR3 contains 16 residues. The germline V gene encodes CDR1 MNHEY and CDR2 SMNVEV (reference sequence). Trimming shortened V by 6 bases and J by 7 bases, and 25 bases separated the two germline ends. CDR3: CASSLRSRVIIREQYF. CDR3 nucleotide sequence: TGTGCCAGCAGCCTAAGGAGCAGGGTCATCATTAGGGAGCAGTACTTC.